The rows below give T cell receptor beta chains drawn from one sample of a study of prognosis after radiotherapy for stage I lung cancer. TCRdb used MiXCR to reprocess the multiplex PCR reads, holding one entry per CDR3 protein. The repertoire has about 17,000 distinct CDR3 sequences, 17% of them found once; the top ten carry 38%. Sequenced material: PBMCs, taken before or after stereotactic body radiation therapy (not recorded which). All receptors derive from a donor over 45 with non-small cell lung cancer. CDR3s include the opening cysteine and the closing phenylalanine or tryptophan. The D gene is left open where the match is weak. The size field is filled for only some rows; it gives once, few, many or a size class.

j_call d_call clone_size v_call cdr3_aa cdr3_nt
TRBJ1-6 NA many TRBV7-2 CASSLFLGGVYSPLHF TGTGCCAGCAGCTTGTTCTTGGGAGGGGTTTATTCACCCCTCCACTTT
TRBJ1-6 TRBD1 many TRBV2 CASSLAGTGEFYNSPLHF TGTGCCAGCAGCTTAGCCGGGACAGGGGAATTTTATAATTCACCCCTCCACTTT
TRBJ2-5 TRBD2 many TRBV20-1 CSARDLRGAGRETQYF TGCAGTGCTAGAGATCTGCGGGGGGCGGGCCGGGAGACCCAGTACTTC
TRBJ2-3 NA many TRBV20-1 CSARVGGNTDTQYF TGCAGTGCTAGGGTCGGGGGTAACACAGATACGCAGTATTTT
TRBJ1-1 TRBD1 many TRBV5-1 CASSVSGTANTEAFF TGCGCCAGCAGCGTATCCGGGACAGCGAACACTGAAGCTTTCTTT
TRBJ2-1 NA NA TRBV14 CASSQDMARAHGEQFF TGTGCCAGCAGCCAAGATATGGCTAGGGCCCACGGTGAGCAGTTCTTC
TRBJ2-3 TRBD2 once TRBV19 CASSRGGVESTDTQYF TGTGCCAGTAGTAGGGGAGGGGTCGAAAGCACAGATACGCAGTATTTT
TRBJ2-3 TRBD1 many TRBV12-3/TRBV12-4 CASSLDRLSTDTQYF TGTGCCAGCAGCCTGGACAGGCTCAGCACAGATACGCAGTATTTT
TRBJ2-2 NA many TRBV7-3 CASSLTGLADTGEPFF TGTGCCAGCAGCTTAACCGGTCTAGCAGACACCGGGGAGCCGTTTTTT
TRBJ2-3 TRBD2 many TRBV30 CAWRLGLAVTDTQYF TGTGCCTGGAGGCTGGGACTAGCGGTCACAGATACGCAGTATTTT
TRBJ2-1 TRBD2 many TRBV28 CASNSPLAGSYNEQFF TGTGCCAGCAACTCCCCACTAGCGGGATCCTACAATGAGCAGTTCTTC
TRBJ2-2 NA many TRBV19 CASRDRVNTGELFF TGTGCCAGTAGGGACAGAGTGAACACCGGGGAGCTGTTTTTT
TRBJ2-5 TRBD2 medium-sized TRBV27 CASSRGGWETQYF TGTGCCAGCAGCCGGGGGGGGTGGGAGACCCAGTACTTC
TRBJ1-2 NA many TRBV7-2 CASSAFIPETERGYTF TGTGCCAGCAGCGCTTTTATCCCGGAGACGGAGAGGGGCTACACCTTC
TRBJ2-1 TRBD2 many TRBV6-1 CASSLRTSGEYNEQFF TGTGCCAGCAGCCTCCGGACTAGCGGAGAGTACAATGAGCAGTTCTTC
TRBJ2-5 NA once TRBV2 CASSEYQGLGENQYF TGTGCCAGCAGTGAATACCAGGGGCTCGGGGAGAACCAGTACTTC
TRBJ2-2 TRBD1 many TRBV28 CASSAPGTGVTGELFF TGTGCCAGCAGTGCCCCCGGGACAGGGGTCACCGGGGAGCTGTTTTTT
TRBJ2-7 TRBD2 many TRBV7-2 CASSLVAGVGEEQYF TGTGCCAGCAGCTTAGTCGCGGGAGTAGGTGAGGAGCAGTACTTC
TRBJ2-5 TRBD2 few TRBV20-1 CSAPSGRGETQYF TGCAGTGCTCCCAGCGGGAGAGGGGAGACCCAGTACTTC
TRBJ1-5 NA many TRBV5-1 CASSLEGRDQPQHF TGCGCCAGCAGCTTGGAGGGCAGGGATCAGCCCCAGCATTTT
TRBJ2-3 TRBD2 many TRBV19 CASTRTSGTLDTQYF TGTGCCAGTACCCGGACTAGCGGGACTCTAGATACGCAGTATTTT
TRBJ2-3 NA NA TRBV5-6 CASSLASRAIADYTDTQYF TGTGCCAGCAGCTTGGCCAGTAGGGCTATAGCGGACTACACAGATACGCAGTATTTT
TRBJ2-3 NA many TRBV2 CANSELSFRGFESTDTQYF TGTGCCAACAGTGAGCTTAGCTTTCGGGGGTTCGAAAGCACAGATACGCAGTATTTT
TRBJ2-7 NA many TRBV19 CASSSYGGEQYF TGTGCCAGTAGTTCCTACGGGGGCGAGCAGTACTTC
TRBJ2-4 NA many TRBV10-3 CAIGSASGTQKNIQYF TGTGCCATCGGCTCGGCAAGCGGGACACAGAAAAACATTCAGTACTTC
TRBJ2-5 NA many TRBV13 CASSFTGAIQETQYF TGTGCCAGCAGCTTCACTGGGGCGATACAAGAGACCCAGTACTTC
TRBJ2-3 TRBD2 many TRBV7-2 CASSSGLAGGIDTQYF TGTGCCAGCAGCTCCGGACTAGCGGGGGGGATAGATACGCAGTATTTT
TRBJ1-1 NA many TRBV12-3/TRBV12-4 CASTATGSGTEAFF TGTGCCAGCACTGCAACAGGGAGTGGCACTGAAGCTTTCTTT
TRBJ2-3 TRBD1 many TRBV3-1 CASSHLLMTGARTDTQYF TGTGCCAGCAGCCATCTCCTCATGACAGGGGCCAGGACAGATACGCAGTATTTT
TRBJ1-2 NA many TRBV6-1 CASSPLGGSGYTF TGTGCCAGCAGTCCTCTTGGGGGGAGTGGCTACACCTTC
TRBJ2-5 NA NA TRBV3-1 CASSQLQTAQYF TGTGCCAGCAGCCAACTACAGACGGCCCAGTACTTC
TRBJ2-5 NA many TRBV7-9 CASSAGLAIETQYF TGTGCCAGCAGCGCAGGGCTAGCCATCGAGACCCAGTACTTC
TRBJ2-1 NA many TRBV9 CASSVGGGYNEQFF TGTGCCAGCAGCGTAGGTGGGGGCTACAATGAGCAGTTCTTC
TRBJ1-2 NA NA TRBV3-1 CASSQAGPFYGYTF TGTGCCAGCAGCCAAGCGGGCCCCTTCTATGGCTACACCTTC
TRBJ2-1 TRBD2 many TRBV7-9 CASSFSTGMGLAGQIRAYNEQFF TGTGCCAGCAGCTTCTCGACAGGAATGGGACTAGCGGGACAGATTAGGGCCTACAATGAGCAGTTCTTC
TRBJ2-3 TRBD1 many TRBV6-5 CASSYGTARTDTQYF TGTGCCAGCAGTTACGGGACAGCCCGCACAGATACGCAGTATTTT
TRBJ2-5 TRBD1 many TRBV4-2 CASSQAKGQAYFGTQYF TGTGCCAGCAGCCAAGCGAAAGGACAGGCCTATTTCGGGACCCAGTACTTC
TRBJ1-3 NA many TRBV14 CASSDGTWSGNTIYF TGTGCCAGCAGCGATGGGACATGGTCTGGAAACACCATATATTTT
TRBJ2-3 NA many TRBV6-5 CASSYSLGARTDTQYF TGTGCCAGCAGTTACTCTTTAGGGGCCCGCACAGATACGCAGTATTTT
TRBJ2-3 TRBD1 many TRBV7-2 CASSPRGTGGDTQYF TGTGCCAGCAGCCCACGAGGGACAGGAGGAGATACGCAGTATTTT
TRBJ2-7 NA many TRBV2 CASTPGYEQYF TGTGCCAGCACCCCGGGCTACGAGCAGTACTTC
TRBJ1-5 NA many TRBV12-5 CASGLEPVVQPQHF TGTGCTAGTGGTTTAGAACCTGTGGTACAGCCCCAGCATTTT
TRBJ2-5 NA many TRBV28 CASSLPSTETQYF TGTGCCAGCAGTTTGCCCTCCACCGAGACCCAGTACTTC
TRBJ2-1 NA few TRBV27 CASSRYPAGKWFF TGTGCCAGCAGTCGATATCCGGCGGGGAAGTGGTTCTTC
TRBJ2-7 TRBD2 many TRBV24-1 CATSDSTSGTYEQYF TGTGCCACCAGTGACTCTACTAGCGGGACCTACGAGCAGTACTTC
TRBJ1-1 NA many TRBV7-2 CASSLGRGWTEAFF TGTGCCAGCAGCTTAGGGCGGGGTTGGACTGAAGCTTTCTTT
TRBJ2-1 NA few TRBV3-1 CASSRGAQRVYNEQFF TGTGCCAGCAGCCGAGGGGCCCAAAGGGTCTACAATGAGCAGTTCTTC
TRBJ2-3 NA many TRBV7-3 CASSLPGADTQYF TGTGCCAGCAGCTTACCGGGGGCAGATACGCAGTATTTT
TRBJ2-3 TRBD2 many TRBV9 CASSVGDYTDTQYF TGTGCCAGCAGCGTAGGGGACTACACAGATACGCAGTATTTT